What follows are 13 T cell receptor beta chains derived from one specimen sequenced in a study of cytomegalovirus exposure and HLA in healthy donors. The PCR used 60 Vbeta and 13 Jbeta primers. Produced via immunoSEQ multiplex PCR; TCRdb's table is partial and in-frame only. The sample carries around 190,000 clones, 65% to 85% recorded once. The sequenced sample was PBMCs. These receptors were collected from a woman younger than 30 in good health and CMV-seronegative.

This clone was recorded only once. The gene calls are TRBV4-1 and TRBJ1-6; D not certain. The CDR3 runs 16 residues. Germline V gene sequence: CDR1 MGHRA, CDR2 YSYEKL. V lost 1 base and J 14 bases, leaving 21 bases between the germline ends. The CDR3 loop is CASSQALPKDPRTLHF. CDR3 nucleotide sequence: TGCGCCAGCAGCCAAGCCTTGCCGAAAGACCCTAGAACCCTCCACTTT.

In its sample, this clone was seen a few times. The chain combines TRBV2 with TRBJ1-4, with 9 bases matching TRBD1. J was trimmed by 7 bases and V by 6 bases; bases with no gene match: 3. The CDR3 extends over 13 amino acids. The germline V gene has CDR1 SNHLY and CDR2 FYNNEI. CDR3 region: CASRGDRVEKLFF. The CDR3 nucleotides read TGTGCCAGCAGGGGGGACAGGGTTGAAAAACTGTTTTTT. Based on the CDR3 plus reference TRBV2 and TRBJ1-4, the full variable domain is EPEVTQTPSHQVTQMGQEVILRCVPISNHLYFYWYRQILGQKVEFLVSFYNNEISEKSEIFDDQFSVERPDGSNFTLKIRSTKLEDSAMYFCASRGDRVEKLFFGSGTQLSVL.

J is TRBJ2-7 and V is TRBV1; the table's D call TRBD1 went unverified against the DNA. TRBV1 is assigned pseudogene status. The CDR3 contains 16 residues. This CDR3 is CTSSQVGTTGSYEQYF. Here the CDR3 DNA reads TGCACCAGCAGCCAAGTGGGGACAACCGGCTCCTACGAGCAGTACTTC.

The chain joins TRBV7-2 to TRBJ2-7, with 12 nucleotides matching TRBD1. Looked up from germline, CDR1 is SGHTA and CDR2 is FQGNSA. The CDR3 spans 16 residues. J was trimmed by 6 bases and V by 2 bases; bases with no gene match: 8. The CDR3 is CASSLLGQGAKGEQYF. Written as DNA, the CDR3 is TGTGCCAGCAGCTTACTGGGACAGGGGGCTAAGGGCGAGCAGTACTTC.

The genes are TRBV28 and TRBJ2-3; TRBD2 agrees at 10 bases. V dropped 2 bases and J dropped 1; count of bases not matched to a gene: 6. The CDR3 has 17 amino acids. CDR1 MDHEN and CDR2 SYDVKM come from the germline V gene. CDR3 DNA sequence: TGTGCCAGCAGTTTAGCTAGCGGGACTAGCGGCACAGATACGCAGTATTTT. As protein: CASSLASGTSGTDTQYF.

In DNA, the CDR3 is TGTGCCAGCAGCGCGCAGGGGTTAGGTTCACCCCTCCACTTT. This codes for CASSAQGLGSPLHF. V gene TRBV6-5 combines with J gene TRBJ1-6, with D tentatively TRBD1 (6 bases). The CDR3 consists of 14 residues. Germline CDR1 reads MNHEY; CDR2 reads SVGAGI. The V end lost 6 bases, the J end lost 9 bases, and 15 bases lay between the germline ends.

The chain is built from TRBV5-8 and TRBJ1-6, with D possibly being TRBD1 (6 bases). V shed 4 bases and J shed 5 bases, with 25 bases lying between them. The germline CDR1 and CDR2 sequences are SGHTS and YDEGEE. The CDR3 is made up of 19 amino acids. The CDR3 sequence: CASSQNAGRGVIHNSPLHF. The CDR3 region has the DNA TGTGCCAGCAGCCAAAATGCGGGCAGGGGAGTTATACATAATTCACCCCTCCACTTT.

This clone has a single count. This chain joins TRBV6-6 and TRBJ2-4, with TRBD1 as a possible D gene (6 bases). The V gene lost 7 bases and the J gene lost 10 bases, with 20 bases spanning the gap. This CDR3 has 14 residues. CDR1 is MNHNY and CDR2 is SVGAGI in the germline V gene (reference sequence). The CDR3 DNA is TGTGCCAGCATCGGACAGTCGACCTCCCCGATTCAGTACTTC. Its translation: CASIGQSTSPIQYF.

The chain combines TRBV25-1 with TRBJ1-1; D might be TRBD1 (5 bases). Germline CDR1 is MGHDK and CDR2 is SYGVNS. The length of the CDR3 is 13 residues. V lost 8 bases, J lost 7 bases, and 17 bases lay in between. This chain's CDR3 is CASGLGGASEAFF. The CDR3 nucleotides are TGTGCCAGCGGCCTCGGAGGGGCTAGTGAAGCTTTCTTT.

The chain is built from TRBV7-9 and TRBJ1-6; the D gene is possibly TRBD1 (5 bases). Germline-derived CDR1 and CDR2 are SEHNR and FQNEAQ (reference sequence). The CDR3 loop spans 14 amino acids. V lost 6 bases and J lost 7, with 13 bases in between. This CDR3 is CASRFGTGNSPLHF. The CDR3 DNA is TGTGCCAGCAGATTTGGGACTGGGAATTCACCCCTCCACTTT.

This clone was observed a single time. This sequence joins TRBV19 and TRBJ2-5, with a possible D match to TRBD2 (6 bases). The CDR3 runs 12 residues. V lost 4 bases and J lost 9, with 12 bases in between. CDR1 and CDR2 from the germline V gene are LNHDA and SQIVND (reference sequence). DNA for the CDR3: TGTGCCAGTAGTAGTCGGGAGTGGTCCCAGTACTTC. It specifies CASSSREWSQYF.

This chain connects TRBV27 to TRBJ2-7; 13 bases align to TRBD2. V shed 5 bases, J shed 4 bases, and the junction held 11 bases outside the gene matches. Germline values: CDR1 MNHEY, CDR2 SMNVEV (reference sequence). The CDR3 has 17 amino acids. The CDR3 sequence: CASSTSTSGRFSYEQYF. CDR3 nucleotides: TGTGCCAGCAGTACCTCGACTAGCGGGAGGTTTTCGTACGAGCAGTACTTC.

V gene TRBV14 combines with J gene TRBJ2-1; TRBD2 agrees at 11 bases. J lost 9 bases, V lost 4 bases, and 8 bases had no gene match. Germline V gene data show CDR1 as SGHDN and CDR2 as FVKESK. The CDR3 is 15 residues long. CDR3 in DNA: TGTGCCAGCAGCCCTTGGGGACTAGCGGATTCTGAGCAGTTCTTC. It yields the protein CASSPWGLADSEQFF.